Listed below are T cell receptor beta chains from one sample, sequenced in a study of CD8 T cells in ankylosing spondylitis. TCRdb independently ran MiXCR on the 5' RACE reads; one entry per CDR3 protein. The profile shows under 150,000 distinct CDR3 sequences, roughly 8% of them singletons. The sequencing input was synovial fluid, either unsorted or a sorted T cell fraction (not recorded which). These TCRs come from a male donor with ankylosing spondylitis. The CDR3 runs from the conserved cysteine through the conserved F or W. D genes are given only for firm matches. Clone size, where shown, is once, few, many, or a class for clones that have expanded.

v_call	d_call	clone_size	j_call	cdr3_aa	cdr3_nt
TRBV7-9	.	.	TRBJ1-2	CASSFLDRSRDYGYTF	TGTGCCAGCAGCTTCTTAGACAGGTCAAGAGACTATGGCTACACCTTC
TRBV18	.	few	TRBJ2-1	CASQDLRDNEQFF	TGTGCCAGCCAAGACTTGAGGGACAATGAGCAGTTCTTC
TRBV7-9	.	few	TRBJ1-1	CASSLLPGLRAFF	TGTGCCAGCAGCTTATTACCGGGACTTCGGGCTTTCTTT
TRBV3-1	.	few	TRBJ2-6	CASSQIGGSGANVLTF	TGTGCCAGCAGCCAAATAGGGGGCTCTGGGGCCAACGTCCTGACTTTC
TRBV7-2	.	.	TRBJ2-7	CASPVVGPFYEQYF	TGTGCCAGCCCTGTGGTGGGACCGTTTTACGAGCAGTACTTC
TRBV20-1	.	few	TRBJ2-7	CSAKRGWGRREQYF	TGCAGTGCTAAGAGGGGATGGGGGCGCAGGGAGCAGTACTTC
TRBV6-1	TRBD2	many	TRBJ2-1	CASTLRFTSGGNEQFF	TGTGCCAGCACCCTCAGGTTCACTAGCGGGGGTAATGAGCAGTTCTTC
TRBV7-2	TRBD1	many	TRBJ2-6	CASSPIYRGTNVLTF	TGTGCCAGCAGCCCGATTTACAGGGGGACCAACGTCCTGACTTTC
TRBV6-5	.	many	TRBJ2-2	CASSYWGRRKAGELFF	TGTGCCAGCAGTTACTGGGGACGGAGGAAGGCCGGGGAGCTGTTTTTT
TRBV7-6	.	many	TRBJ2-5	CASSSMGQGSAETQYF	TGTGCCAGCAGCTCCATGGGGCAGGGATCGGCAGAGACCCAGTACTTC
TRBV5-1	.	few	TRBJ2-4	CASSESGVLFYF	TGCGCCAGCAGCGAATCCGGGGTTCTCTTTTACTTC
TRBV11-2	TRBD1	many	TRBJ2-5	CASSLGTLTGGFRETQYF	TGTGCCAGCAGCTTGGGGACTCTCACAGGGGGCTTCAGGGAGACCCAGTACTTC
TRBV6-2/TRBV6-3	.	many	TRBJ2-3	CASSFLSKADTQYF	TGTGCCAGCAGTTTTCTCTCGAAGGCGGATACGCAGTATTTT
TRBV5-6	.	.	TRBJ1-5	CAMSFGLGEQPQHF	TGTGCCATGAGCTTCGGGCTAGGGGAACAGCCCCAGCATTTT
TRBV6-5	TRBD1	.	TRBJ1-1	CASSWDRGGNTEAFF	TGTGCCAGCAGTTGGGACAGGGGAGGTAACACTGAAGCTTTCTTT
TRBV28	TRBD1	few	TRBJ1-2	CASSSDRASGWSF	TGTGCCAGCAGCTCGGACAGGGCGTCGGGGTGGTCCTTC
TRBV5-1	.	many	TRBJ1-1	CASTTGTNTEAFF	TGCGCCAGTACAACAGGGACCAACACTGAAGCTTTCTTT
TRBV5-1	.	many	TRBJ1-1	CASSQDKGDTEAFF	TGCGCCAGCAGCCAAGACAAGGGGGACACTGAAGCTTTCTTT
TRBV20-1	TRBD1	few	TRBJ2-1	CSARGPWLEDYRGEQFF	TGCAGTGCCAGGGGCCCTTGGCTAGAAGACTACAGGGGTGAGCAGTTCTTC
TRBV12-5	TRBD1	many	TRBJ1-2	CASGLAEGAFGYTF	TGTGCTAGTGGTTTGGCAGAGGGGGCTTTCGGCTACACCTTC
TRBV7-8	TRBD1	medium-sized	TRBJ2-1	CASSFGQGGSAEQFF	TGTGCCAGCAGCTTTGGACAGGGAGGTTCGGCTGAGCAGTTCTTC
TRBV7-2	.	many	TRBJ2-1	CASSLDVTKQFF	TGTGCCAGCAGCTTAGACGTGACAAAGCAGTTCTTC
TRBV12-3/TRBV12-4	.	.	TRBJ1-1	CASSLRIGNTEAFF	TGTGCCAGCAGTCTTCGGATTGGGAACACTGAAGCTTTCTTT
TRBV12-3/TRBV12-4	.	few	TRBJ2-7	CASSSRHRHEQYF	TGTGCCAGCAGTTCCCGCCACAGGCACGAGCAGTACTTC
TRBV2	TRBD1	few	TRBJ1-1	CASSDTGQGADEAFF	TGTGCCAGCAGTGATACGGGACAGGGGGCCGATGAAGCTTTCTTT
TRBV5-1	TRBD1	.	TRBJ2-6	CASSLQGALTF	TGCGCCAGCAGCTTACAGGGGGCCCTGACTTTC
TRBV18	.	many	TRBJ1-3	CASRTGAEAGNTIYF	TGTGCCAGCCGTACCGGGGCTGAGGCTGGAAACACCATATATTTT
TRBV9	.	.	TRBJ1-6	CASSALEWSPLHF	TGTGCCAGCAGCGCCCTCGAATGGTCACCCCTCCACTTT
TRBV5-6	.	few	TRBJ2-7	CASRLYYEPPYEQYF	TGTGCCAGCAGACTCTATTATGAGCCTCCCTACGAGCAGTACTTC
TRBV7-8	TRBD1	many	TRBJ1-4	CASSSNTGGYEKLFF	TGTGCCAGCAGCTCCAACACAGGGGGCTATGAAAAACTGTTTTTT
TRBV24-1	TRBD1	.	TRBJ2-7	CATSDTRPGQGRPYEQYF	TGTGCCACCAGTGATACACGACCGGGACAGGGTCGCCCCTACGAGCAGTACTTC
TRBV29-1	TRBD2	many	TRBJ2-1	CSARTSVINEQFF	TGCAGCGCACGGACTAGCGTAATCAATGAGCAGTTCTTC
TRBV7-6	TRBD1	.	TRBJ2-5	CASSLLLGQQETQYF	TGTGCCAGCAGCTTACTCTTGGGACAGCAAGAGACCCAGTACTTC
TRBV5-6	.	many	TRBJ2-5	CASSLVPGQETQYF	TGTGCCAGCAGCTTGGTTCCGGGGCAAGAGACCCAGTACTTC
TRBV6-5	.	many	TRBJ2-1	CASSYVGVLYNEQFF	TGTGCCAGCAGTTACGTGGGGGTGCTCTACAATGAGCAGTTCTTC
TRBV20-1	.	many	TRBJ2-4	CSARVVAYIQYF	TGCAGTGCTAGAGTGGTAGCGTACATTCAGTACTTC
TRBV12-3/TRBV12-4	.	many	TRBJ1-5	CASSSRGNQPQHF	TGTGCCAGCAGTTCCAGAGGCAATCAGCCCCAGCATTTT
TRBV7-9	.	many	TRBJ2-5	CASSLATEQETQYF	TGTGCCAGCAGCTTAGCGACAGAACAAGAGACCCAGTACTTC
TRBV6-1	.	few	TRBJ2-3	CATLGSLTDTQYF	TGTGCCACCCTTGGGTCACTCACAGATACGCAGTATTTT
TRBV19	.	many	TRBJ2-7	CATTRVYF	TGTGCCACCACGAGGGTGTACTTC
TRBV6-5	.	many	TRBJ1-1	CASSERNTEAFF	TGTGCCAGCAGTGAGAGGAACACTGAAGCTTTCTTT
TRBV5-6	TRBD2	.	TRBJ2-2	CASSGTSGMFVGELFF	TGTGCCAGCAGTGGGACTAGCGGGATGTTTGTCGGGGAGCTGTTTTTT
TRBV2	.	.	TRBJ2-2	CASKSDFTGELFF	TGTGCCAGCAAAAGTGACTTCACCGGGGAGCTGTTTTTT
TRBV28	TRBD1	.	TRBJ1-4	CASSLSGRGRANEKLFF	TGTGCCAGCAGTTTATCGGGCAGGGGGCGAGCTAATGAAAAACTGTTTTTT
TRBV24-1	TRBD1	.	TRBJ1-2	CATSDARTGSYGYTF	TGTGCCACCAGTGATGCCCGGACAGGGAGTTATGGCTACACCTTC
TRBV7-6	.	few	TRBJ2-7	CASSLVSQPSSYEQYF	TGTGCCAGCAGCTTAGTATCCCAGCCAAGCTCCTACGAGCAGTACTTC
TRBV3-1	.	.	TRBJ2-1	CASSQDRGLNSYNEQFF	TGTGCCAGCAGCCAAGATAGGGGACTGAACTCCTACAATGAGCAGTTCTTC
TRBV28	TRBD1	.	TRBJ1-4	CASSPAGGEGEKLFF	TGTGCCAGCAGCCCCGCAGGGGGAGAGGGCGAAAAACTGTTTTTT
TRBV15	.	few	TRBJ1-2	CATSRVPPGRDGYTF	TGTGCCACCAGCAGAGTACCTCCGGGGCGCGATGGCTACACCTTC
TRBV7-9	.	few	TRBJ1-1	CASSLVGEGEAFF	TGTGCCAGCAGCTTAGTAGGGGAAGGGGAAGCTTTCTTT
TRBV5-1	.	many	TRBJ2-7	CASSLLPNYEQYF	TGCGCCAGCAGCTTGCTCCCGAACTACGAGCAGTACTTC
TRBV5-4	.	many	TRBJ2-5	CASSNLESVPETQYF	TGTGCCAGCAGCAATCTCGAGAGCGTCCCAGAGACCCAGTACTTC
TRBV7-9	.	.	TRBJ2-7	CASSPMGGTSYEQYF	TGTGCCAGCAGCCCCATGGGCGGGACCTCCTACGAGCAGTACTTC
TRBV11-3	TRBD1	many	TRBJ2-2	CASSFGTENTGELFF	TGTGCCAGCAGCTTCGGGACAGAGAACACCGGGGAGCTGTTTTTT